One sample yielded the 18 T cell receptor beta chains listed below, sequenced in a study of blood T cell repertoires in COVID-19. Data came from immunoSEQ multiplex PCR; TCRdb stores just in-frame clones and leaves some out. The repertoire holds over 120,000 clones, with around 73% as singletons. The sample comprised peripheral blood. All receptors come from a woman between 50 and 59 years old with active or convalescent COVID-19.

This clone was observed a handful of times. This rearrangement joins TRBV11-2 to TRBJ2-7; D is undetermined. Trimming pared 2 bases from V and 6 bases from J, leaving 8 bases between. Germline V gene data show CDR1 as SGHAT and CDR2 as FQNNGV. This CDR3 contains 12 residues. In DNA, the CDR3 is TGTGCCAGCAGCTTAATCCCTCCCGAGCAGTACTTC. It codes for CASSLIPPEQYF.

The rearrangement joins TRBV11-3 to TRBJ2-7, with TRBD1 identical over 8 bases. From germline, CDR1 is SGHNT and CDR2 YENEEA. V was pared by 4 bases and J by 0 bases, with 5 bases of the junction left unmatched. This CDR3 has 15 amino acids. Here the CDR3 reads CASSSGQASSYEQYF. The DNA for the CDR3 is TGTGCCAGCAGCTCGGGACAGGCGAGCTCCTACGAGCAGTACTTC.

The chain carries TRBV5-6 and TRBJ2-1; 14 bases are shared with TRBD2. The V segment lost 4 bases and the J segment 8 bases; nucleotides outside the gene matches: 8. The CDR3 loop spans 16 amino acids. CDR1 is SGHDT and CDR2 is YYEEEE in the germline V gene. The CDR3 is CASSPPGLAGGDEQFF. CDR3 nucleotide sequence: TGTGCCAGCAGCCCACCCGGACTAGCGGGAGGCGATGAGCAGTTCTTC. Filled out from reference TRBV5-6 and TRBJ2-1, the complete variable domain reads DAGVTQSPTHLIKTRGQQVTLRCSPKSGHDTVSWYQQALGQGPQFIFQYYEEEERQRGNFPDRFSGHQFPNYSSELNVNALLLGDSALYLCASSPPGLAGGDEQFFGPGTRLTVL.

The CDR3 DNA reads TGTGCCAGCCTCCATTGGGGAGGGTCTCTCTTTTTT. Residues: CASLHWGGSLFF. V and J are TRBV2 and TRBJ1-4; unclear D gene. V lost 8 bases and J 17 bases, leaving 21 bases between the germline ends. The CDR3 runs 12 residues. Germline V gene sequence: CDR1 SNHLY, CDR2 FYNNEI.

This clone was observed a single time. The chain joins TRBV27 to TRBJ1-4; tentatively, D is TRBD1 (5 bases). This CDR3 has 13 residues. Germline V gives CDR1 MNHEY, CDR2 SMNVEV (reference sequence). Trimming took 5 bases from V and 8 from J, leaving 12 bases between them. For the CDR3, the DNA is TGTGCCAGCAGTAGGGAGGGGTTAGAAAAACTGTTTTTT. Protein product: CASSREGLEKLFF.

V and J are TRBV5-4 and TRBJ2-5; D is perhaps TRBD2 (6 bases). V was shortened by 4 bases and J by 1 base, with 17 bases between the two germline ends. Per germline, CDR1 SGHNT and CDR2 YYREEE (reference sequence). This CDR3 is 16 amino acids long. The CDR3 loop reads CASSRGGPRFQETQYF. The CDR3 bases are TGTGCCAGCAGCCGGGGAGGCCCGCGCTTCCAAGAGACCCAGTACTTC.

This rearrangement joins TRBV11-2 to TRBJ2-2; TRBD2 agrees at 7 bases. V shed 7 bases and J 1 base; nucleotides not matched to a gene: 6. There are 15 residues in the CDR3. The germline V gene has CDR1 SGHAT and CDR2 FQNNGV. The CDR3: CASKRGTLNTGELFF. In DNA form, the CDR3 reads TGTGCCAGCAAGCGGGGCACCTTGAACACCGGGGAGCTGTTTTTT.

This clone has only one observation. J is TRBJ1-2 and V is TRBV28; possibly TRBD1 for D (6 bases). This CDR3 has 13 amino acids. The V end lost 7 bases, the J end lost 4 bases, and 13 bases lay between the germline ends. CDR1 is MDHEN, CDR2 SYDVKM, per germline. CDR3 nucleotide sequence: TGTGCCAGCAAAAGGGGGGGGGCCTATGGCTACACCTTC. It codes for CASKRGGAYGYTF.

J is TRBJ1-1 and V is TRBV15; 10 nucleotides line up with TRBD1. The CDR3 consists of 19 residues. Germline CDR1 LNHNV, CDR2 YYDKDF (reference sequence). The trim removed 1 base at V and 2 bases at J, leaving 13 bases unmatched. Here the CDR3 DNA reads TGTGCCACCAGCAGAGCCGCCCGCGGGACAGGGGCACATAACACTGAAGCTTTCTTT. This sequence encodes CATSRAARGTGAHNTEAFF. Full variable domain (remainder filled in from reference TRBV15 and TRBJ1-1): DAMVIQNPRYQVTQFGKPVTLSCSQTLNHNVMYWYQQKSSQAPKLLFHYYDKDFNNEADTPDNFQSRRPNTSFCFLDIRSPGLGDTAMYLCATSRAARGTGAHNTEAFFGQGTRLTVV.

The chain couples TRBV24-1 to TRBJ2-6; TRBD1 aligns across 8 bases. This CDR3 region has 18 residues. CDR1 is KGHDR and CDR2 is SFDVKD in the germline V gene. V dropped 6 bases and J dropped 0; count of bases not matched to a gene: 9. CDR3 bases: TGTGCCACCAGTCTCCCGGGGGACAGGTTCTCTGGGGCCAACGTCCTGACTTTC. It codes for CATSLPGDRFSGANVLTF.

This clone was observed once. This chain joins TRBV6-2 or TRBV6-3 and TRBJ2-7; the D gene is possibly TRBD2 (6 bases). Trimming cost V 2 bases and J 3 bases, with 14 bases left between them. This CDR3 is built from 15 residues. Germline V gene sequence: CDR1 MNHEY, CDR2 SVGEGT. CDR3 sequence (DNA): TGTGCCAGCAGTTACACGGAGGGGACTGGCTACGAGCAGTACTTC. This encodes CASSYTEGTGYEQYF.

On this clone: The sample carries other DNA sequences with the same CDR3. This chain links TRBV7-2 with TRBJ1-5, with 7 bases lining up with TRBD1. Germline V gene lookup returns CDR1 SGHTA and CDR2 FQGNSA. V lost 3 bases and J lost 0; bases outside the gene matches: 2. The CDR3 extends over 15 amino acids. The CDR3 bases are TGTGCCAGCAGCTTGACAGGGACTAGCAATCAGCCCCAGCATTTT. This gives the protein CASSLTGTSNQPQHF.

CDR3 nucleotides: TGTGCCAGCAGCGCCCAGGGGCGCGGGACTGAAGCTTTCTTT. This encodes CASSAQGRGTEAFF. This rearrangement joins TRBV7-9 to TRBJ1-1, with D possibly being TRBD1 (6 bases). CDR3 size: 14 residues. The V end was cut by 5 bases, the J end by 5 bases, with 15 bases between. Germline-derived CDR1 and CDR2 are SEHNR and FQNEAQ (reference sequence).

This clone came up a few times. The chain couples TRBV5-5 to TRBJ1-5; 9 positions agree with TRBD1. V trimming: 1 base; J trimming: 5 bases; junction bases outside the gene matches: 7. The CDR3 consists of 16 residues. The germline V gene encodes CDR1 SGHKS and CDR2 YYEKEE (reference sequence). For the CDR3, the DNA is TGTGCCAGCAGCTTGTCGGCGGGACAGGGAGATCAGCCCCAGCATTTT. It codes for CASSLSAGQGDQPQHF.

This clone was counted only a few times. The rearrangement uses TRBV7-9 and TRBJ2-5, with D possibly matching TRBD1 (5 bases). V lost 4 bases and J 5 bases, leaving 14 bases between the germline ends. CDR1 and CDR2 (germline): SEHNR, FQNEAQ (reference sequence). The CDR3 loop spans 14 amino acids. CDR3 nucleotides: TGTGCCAGCAGCTCTGGGGCCAGTGGTGAGACCCAGTACTTC. Translation: CASSSGASGETQYF.

This clone was counted once. The genes are TRBV28 and TRBJ2-2, with D maybe TRBD1 (5 bases). Germline V lookup: CDR1 MDHEN, CDR2 SYDVKM. Trimming took 4 bases from V and 7 from J, leaving 10 bases between them. CDR3 length: 13 residues. CDR3: CASSSGSHGELFF. CDR3 coding DNA: TGTGCCAGCAGTTCAGGGTCGCACGGGGAGCTGTTTTTT.

The rearrangement joins TRBV2 to TRBJ2-7; TRBD2 matches 9 bases. Germline CDR1 SNHLY, CDR2 FYNNEI. The CDR3 consists of 14 residues. Unmatched junction bases numbered 3, after V lost 3 bases and J lost 3 bases. DNA for the CDR3: TGTGCCAGCAGTGAGGGACTAGCCGTCTACGAGCAGTACTTC. It is translated as CASSEGLAVYEQYF.

As for this clone: Other DNA sequences in the same sample also yield this CDR3. The genes are TRBV29-1 and TRBJ2-7; 7 bases are a match to TRBD1. Germline CDR1 reads SQVTM; CDR2 reads ANQGSEA. This CDR3 has 13 residues. V was pared by 7 bases and J by 6 bases, with 12 bases of the junction left unmatched. CDR3 DNA sequence: TGCAGCGCAGTTGGGCAGGGGGTCTTCGAGCAGTACTTC. This sequence encodes CSAVGQGVFEQYF.